This paragraph covers one T cell receptor (beta chain) sequence. The V and J ends lost 5 bases and 4 bases, in that order; junction bases with no gene match: 9. Germline loops: CDR1 SGHAT, CDR2 FQNNGV. The CDR3 contains 15 residues. This sample is part of a study of blood T cell repertoires in COVID-19. On the study more broadly: Acute-phase and convalescent COVID-19 samples originated in the United States, Italy and Spain. PBMCs, B-cell-depleted T cells, or T cells provided the cDNA or gDNA that made up the material.

In the study's own analysis: It was from reference gene primer amplification that nucleated cell counts were estimated. Using immunoSEQ multiplex PCR, the repertoire was profiled, and TCRdb retains in-frame clones only, with some absent. The D gene and trimming were derived from the DNA, and the V and J assignments and clone size from that table. The sample comprises 90,000 to 120,000 clones, 70% to 90% of which are singletons, and 2% to 2.5% rests with the top ten. The chain carries TRBV11-2 and TRBJ2-7, with 9 positions matching TRBD1. This TCR was recovered from a human donor in a cohort sampled during active COVID-19. Material: peripheral blood. The CDR3 sequence is CASSPTRDRVYEQYF. As DNA, the CDR3 is TGTGCCAGCAGCCCTACCCGGGACAGGGTTTACGAGCAGTACTTC.